Listed below are T cell receptor beta chains from one sample, sequenced in a study of immune evolution from preneoplasia to lung adenocarcinoma. Method: immunoSEQ multiplex PCR; TCRdb's copy keeps in-frame clones and lacks some. The sample lists roughly 4,800 clones, just under 85% seen once, with about a fifth in the top ten. Material: FFPE adjacent normal lung tissue. The receptors shown here come from a donor at least 70 years old with lung adenocarcinoma. The conserved cysteine and the conserved F or W are not part of the CDR3 here. The size entry is marked missing in some rows and otherwise reads once, few, many or a size class.

abundance,v_gene,CDR3aa
few,TRBV15,ATSSWDHDEQF
-,TRBV28,ASRESTGGLNEQF
once,TRBV19,ASSGSSYNEQF
-,TRBV5-1,ASSRERLAGKEETQY
-,TRBV20-1,SALLRDEQF
-,TRBV6-5,ASSRQLSYEQY
once,TRBV5-5,ASRYRDTRSYEQY
-,TRBV6-5,ASSYRRGQGYT
-,TRBV28,ASTRTGGSNQPQH
-,TRBV11-2,ASSGGLAGSNTGELF
-,TRBV10-2,ASSEFGDRWKGTQY
-,TRBV28,ASSQWTGYGYT
-,TRBV6-5,ASSPDGYGYT
-,TRBV4-1,ASSQGVEQPRNEQF
-,TRBV10-2,ASIGDELRTEAF
few,TRBV4-2,ASSQGLAGGYNEQF
-,TRBV5-1,ASSLVAGYEQY
-,TRBV10-3,AISGLAGVKDTQY
-,TRBV19,ASSIETGLAQPQH
few,TRBV10-2,ASSYRGLNNEQF
large,TRBV6-1,ASGFSGRDTQY
-,TRBV6-5,ASGQGTDTQY